This T cell receptor beta chain was retrieved from a study of blood T cell repertoires in COVID-19. Germline V CDR1 and CDR2: LGHNA, YNFKEQ. The CDR3 is made up of 14 amino acids. After removal of 3 bases from V and 5 bases from J, the junction contained 5 bases not matched to a gene. Method: immunoSEQ multiplex PCR; TCRdb's copy keeps in-frame clones and lacks some. The sample lists 300,000 to 450,000 clones, 85% seen once, with 3.5% to 4% in the top ten. The chain employs TRBV4-2 and TRBJ1-1, with 8 bases fitting TRBD1. The receptor comes from a woman aged 18-35 years with acute or convalescent COVID-19. Sequencing was carried out using peripheral blood. CDR3 sequence (DNA): TGTGCCAGCAGCCAGGTCACAGGGGGAACTGAAGCTTTCTTT. Translated, it gives CASSQVTGGTEAFF.